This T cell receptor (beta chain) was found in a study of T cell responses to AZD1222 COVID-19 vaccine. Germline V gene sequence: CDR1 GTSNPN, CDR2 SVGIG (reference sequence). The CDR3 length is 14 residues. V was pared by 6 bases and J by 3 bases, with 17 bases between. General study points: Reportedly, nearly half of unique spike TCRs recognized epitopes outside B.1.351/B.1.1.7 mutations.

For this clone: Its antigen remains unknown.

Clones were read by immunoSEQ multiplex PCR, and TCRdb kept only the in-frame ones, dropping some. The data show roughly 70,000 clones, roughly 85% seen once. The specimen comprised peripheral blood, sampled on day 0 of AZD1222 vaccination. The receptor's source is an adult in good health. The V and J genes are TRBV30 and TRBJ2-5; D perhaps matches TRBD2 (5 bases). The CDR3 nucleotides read TGTGCCTGCACACGAATCGAGGGAAAAGAGACCCAGTACTTC. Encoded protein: CACTRIEGKETQYF.